The next 12 T cell receptor beta chains were all read from a single sample in a study of OX40 agonist ivuxolimab in advanced cancers. TCRdb keeps only in-frame clones here, not all; method: immunoSEQ multiplex PCR. There are some 30,000 clones in the sample; less than 85% occur only once, and roughly 28% lies in the top ten. The sample here was CD4+ or CD8+ T cells sorted from blood, taken in a trial of the OX40 agonist ivuxolimab. Source of these receptors: an adult with an advanced solid tumor such as melanoma, head and neck, liver or kidney cancer.

This chain links TRBV11-2 with TRBJ2-5, with TRBD1 matching 8 bases. Unmatched junction bases numbered 15, after V lost 5 bases and J lost 4 bases. The CDR3 sequence is 17 residues long. Germline V lookup: CDR1 SGHAT, CDR2 FQNNGV. The CDR3 DNA reads as TGTGCCAGCAGCCCCGGACAGGGAGGAGTTTTAGGAGAGACCCAGTACTTC. It is translated as CASSPGQGGVLGETQYF.

V is TRBV6-5 and J is TRBJ1-4; perhaps TRBD1 as D (6 bases). CDR1 MNHEY and CDR2 SVGAGI come from the germline V gene. V was clipped by 6 bases and J by 4 bases, with 15 bases between them. CDR3 size: 15 residues. This CDR3 reads CASSRFRGGNEKLFF. DNA for the CDR3: TGTGCCAGCAGCCGATTCAGGGGTGGTAATGAAAAACTGTTTTTT.

This clone is labeled as medium-sized. Other DNA sequences in the sample encode the same CDR3. This chain connects TRBV30 to TRBJ2-7, with D unresolved. The germline CDR1 and CDR2 sequences are GTSNPN and SVGIG (reference sequence). This CDR3 comprises 13 residues. V dropped 0 bases and J dropped 3 bases, with 9 bases sitting between them. The CDR3 nucleotides read TGTGCCTGGAGTGTAAGTGGGAACTACGAGCAGTACTTC. Translation: CAWSVSGNYEQYF.

The chain couples TRBV7-9 to TRBJ2-5, with 9 bases that match TRBD2. V dropped 6 bases and J dropped 4; count of bases not matched to a gene: 9. This CDR3 is built from 15 residues. Germline CDR1 and CDR2: SEHNR and FQNEAQ (reference sequence). CDR3 residues: CASSILAGSGETQYF. DNA for the CDR3: TGTGCCAGCAGTATCCTAGCGGGGTCGGGAGAGACCCAGTACTTC.

This chain connects TRBV30 to TRBJ2-3, with D hard to call. The CDR3 has 16 amino acids. CDR1 GTSNPN and CDR2 SVGIG come from the germline V gene (reference sequence). V was trimmed by 3 bases and J by 6 bases, leaving 22 bases between them. CDR3 coding DNA: TGTGCCTGGAGCCCTAACCACGTCCGTGTGTTGGATACGCAGTATTTT. Translating gives CAWSPNHVRVLDTQYF. Supplemented by reference TRBV30 and TRBJ2-3, the full variable domain reads SQTIHQWPATLVQPVGSPLSLECTVEGTSNPNLYWYRQAAGRGLQLLFYSVGIGQISSEVPQNLSASRPQDRQFILSSKKLLLSDSGFYLCAWSPNHVRVLDTQYFGPGTRLTVL.

This clone was picked up one time. The chain combines TRBV10-3 with TRBJ2-1; D is perhaps TRBD1 (6 bases). The CDR3 sequence is 17 residues long. The V end lost 2 bases, the J end lost 0 bases, and 14 bases lay between the germline ends. In germline, CDR1 is ENHRY, CDR2 SYGVKD. CDR3 bases: TGTGCCATCAGTGAGACCGGACAGCCAAGCTCCTACAATGAGCAGTTCTTC. It translates to CAISETGQPSSYNEQFF.

This clone was recorded only once. The rearrangement uses TRBV10-3 and TRBJ1-4; D possibly corresponds to TRBD1 (6 bases). Germline V CDR1 and CDR2: ENHRY, SYGVKD. The V and J ends lost 2 bases and 4 bases respectively, with 14 bases between them. This CDR3 is built from 16 residues. The CDR3: CAISEPGGADNEKLFF. Here the CDR3 DNA reads TGTGCCATCAGTGAGCCGGGGGGGGCGGATAATGAAAAACTGTTTTTT.

This clone was seen just once. The rearrangement links TRBV11-2 to TRBJ2-7, with D unresolved. V shed 5 bases and J shed 2 bases, with 7 bases lying between them. The CDR3 runs to 12 residues. The germline V gene has CDR1 SGHAT and CDR2 FQNNGV. As DNA, the CDR3 is TGTGCCAGCAGCACCGGGCCCTACGAGCAGTACTTC. Amino acids: CASSTGPYEQYF.

The chain recombines TRBV4-1 with TRBJ2-2; 8 bases fit TRBD1. The germline gives CDR1 MGHRA, CDR2 YSYEKL. The ends lost 4 bases at V and 3 bases at J; junction bases unmatched: 7. CDR3 length equals 16 residues. The CDR3 here is CASSPLGQADTGELFF. CDR3 DNA sequence: TGCGCCAGCAGCCCCTTGGGACAGGCGGACACCGGGGAGCTGTTTTTT.

The chain uses TRBV14 and TRBJ2-7; D is perhaps TRBD1 or TRBD2 (6 bases each). CDR1 is SGHDN and CDR2 is FVKESK in the germline V gene. Trimming left V 6 bases short and J 3 bases short, with 18 bases between. There are 15 residues in the CDR3. The CDR3 bases are TGTGCCAGCAGTCCGCGGGACACGAAGAACTACGAGCAGTACTTC. This encodes CASSPRDTKNYEQYF.

V usage is TRBV9 and J usage is TRBJ2-5; the match to TRBD2 covers 15 bases. Germline V gene lookup returns CDR1 SGDLS and CDR2 YYNGEE. Unmatched junction bases numbered 9, after V lost 4 bases and J lost 2 bases. This CDR3 region has 18 residues. CDR3 bases: TGTGCCAGCAGCCTCGGACTAGCGGGGGGGGTTCGACAAGAGACCCAGTACTTC. Residues: CASSLGLAGGVRQETQYF.

This clone is medium-sized in the sample. Other DNA sequences in this specimen translate into the identical CDR3. The chain uses TRBV19 and TRBJ1-5; no clear D. CDR3 length equals 14 residues. Germline V gives CDR1 LNHDA, CDR2 SQIVND (reference sequence). Deletions cut 3 bases from V and 3 bases from J, with 9 bases between. CDR3 nucleotides: TGTGCCAGTAGTATTGTGCCTCTCAATCAGCCCCAGCATTTT. Protein product: CASSIVPLNQPQHF.